This T cell receptor (beta chain) was found in a study of Ad26.COV2.S vaccination and SARS-CoV-2 variants (dated by TCRdb to about 2021). Notes on the research overall: The specificity and breadth of SARS-CoV-2-reactive T cell receptors after Ad26.COV2.S vaccination were assessed by TCRbeta repertoire sequencing. The TCR-sequenced set comprised around 30 samples: about 19 Ad26.COV2.S vaccine recipients, 5 placebo recipients and 8 SARS-CoV-2 convalescent individuals.

Paper-wide results and their limitations: Substantial breadth of spike-specific CD8+ and CD4+ T cell responses was reported after vaccination. Higher spike-specific TCR breadth was observed in Ad26.COV2.S recipients than in placebo recipients (P = 0.0014). Vaccine and placebo recipients had similar non-spike TCR breadth, a finding consistent with the vaccine containing only spike. It was noted by the authors that total T cell responses may have been underestimated by the TCR breadth and depth analyses.

Of note for this clone: Its antigen is not yet known. One base away there is no much larger clone; base qualities are not given.

The immunoSEQ Assay was used to sequence TCRbeta CDR3 regions. After extraction, genomic DNA underwent amplification by bias-controlled multiplex PCR, followed by high-throughput sequencing. The paper's processing steps were these. To quantify the absolute abundance of every unique TCRbeta CDR3 region, sequences were collapsed and filtered. T cell fraction was estimated by normalizing TCRbeta template counts to usable DNA, with usable DNA measured through amplification of reference genes found in all nucleated cells. Repertoire TCRs were annotated as SARS-CoV-2-specific by exact matching of V gene, CDR3 amino acid sequence and J gene to a known reactive TCR set. MIRA supplied the reference SARS-CoV-2 TCR set, which was filtered for enrichment in COVID-19-positive ImmuneCODE repertoires so that public or cross-reactive TCRs were removed. Drawing on the MIRA antigens, annotated TCRs were analysed further at the level of specific ORF or position within ORF. Breadth was defined as annotated unique rearrangements over total unique productive rearrangements; depth was the summed frequency of those rearrangements. Group comparisons of TCR breadth used two-sided Wilcoxon rank-sum tests. TCRdb obtained this table from immuneACCESS and retained in-frame rearrangements with V and J assigned. These tables miss some clones; where compared with another copy, unresolved V genes account for less than half of the shortfall, and the remainder is unexplained. The DNA was the basis for D and trimming; V, J and clone size are from that table. This sample holds about 350,000 clones; about 90% were observed only once. In total, the top ten clones hold 3% to 4% of the sample.

V drops 5 bases and J drops 8 bases, leaving 9 bases in between. CDR1 and CDR2, per the germline V gene (reference sequence), are PRHDT and FYEKMQ. From the cysteine up to the phenylalanine, the CDR3 has a length of 11 residues. The entry retains the CDR3 DNA only, 33 bases that are in frame from base 1. What the time point label conveys for this sample: individuals recovered from natural SARS-CoV-2 infection. The TCR was taken from a human donor who had recovered from COVID-19. This chain is built from TRBV13 and TRBJ1-2, with the D gene too uncertain to name. Source: peripheral blood, taken after recovery from COVID-19. The DNA sequence reads TGTGCCAGCAGCCAGCCGGGGGGCTACACCTTC. It specifies CASSQPGGYTF.